These 20 T cell receptor beta chains were all obtained from the same sample, sequenced in a study of CD8 T cells in Susac syndrome. Random-hexamer reverse transcription was applied to about 0.5 to 1 ug RNA. Via MiXCR, TCRdb re-called the immunoSEQ multiplex PCR reads, giving one row per CDR3 protein. The data contain approximately 80,000 distinct CDR3 sequences, roughly 95% of them singletons. Sequenced input: CD8+ T cells from PBMCs. These receptor sequences come from a human donor with Susac syndrome.

This chain joins TRBV9 and TRBJ2-2, with D perhaps TRBD1 (6 bases). Per germline, CDR1 SGDLS and CDR2 YYNGEE. CDR3 length: 14 amino acids. Trimming took 2 bases from V and 6 from J, leaving 11 bases between them. The CDR3 loop reads CASSVEQGAGELFF. In DNA, the CDR3 is TGTGCCAGCAGCGTCGAACAGGGTGCCGGGGAGCTGTTTTTT.

The chain is built from TRBV9 and TRBJ2-3; weak D call: TRBD2 (5 bases). Germline CDR1 SGDLS, CDR2 YYNGEE. The CDR3 extends over 14 amino acids. V was cut by 0 bases and J by 3 bases, with 8 bases left in between. CDR3 nucleotide sequence: TGTGCCAGCAGCGTAGTGAGGGTAACAGATACGCAGTATTTT. Translated: CASSVVRVTDTQYF. The entire variable domain, with the rest obtained from reference TRBV9 and TRBJ2-3, is as follows: DSGVTQTPKHLITATGQRVTLRCSPRSGDLSVYWYQQSLDQGLQFLIQYYNGEERAKGNILERFSAQQFPDLHSELNLSSLELGDSALYFCASSVVRVTDTQYFGPGTRLTVL.

This chain links TRBV2 with TRBJ1-2, with D possibly being TRBD1 (6 bases). Germline lookup yields CDR1 SNHLY and CDR2 FYNNEI. V was trimmed by 6 bases and J by 4 bases, leaving 9 bases between them. This CDR3 has 12 residues. CDR3 loop: CASRDSIYGYTF. The CDR3 nucleotides read TGTGCCAGCAGGGACAGCATCTATGGCTACACCTTC.

This clonotype is a singleton in its sample. The chain employs TRBV9 and TRBJ2-2; D ambiguous. V was pared by 3 bases and J by 1 base, with 10 bases between. From germline, CDR1 is SGDLS and CDR2 YYNGEE. This CDR3 region has 15 residues. DNA for the CDR3: TGTGCCAGCAGCGAGGTTAGGTTGAACACCGGGGAGCTGTTTTTT. Translating gives CASSEVRLNTGELFF.

The chain links TRBV2 to TRBJ2-1; TRBD1 might be the D (5 bases). Trimming took 3 bases from V and 9 from J, leaving 12 bases between them. The CDR3 is 13 amino acids. The germline V gene has CDR1 SNHLY and CDR2 FYNNEI. The CDR3 nucleotides are TGTGCCAGCAGTGACCCAGGGTGGAGTGAGCAGTTCTTC. It specifies CASSDPGWSEQFF.

This sequence joins TRBV6-2 or TRBV6-3 and TRBJ2-7; a weak D match, TRBD2 (6 bases). The CDR3 has 14 residues. V lost 6 bases and J 2 bases, leaving 14 bases between the germline ends. The germline gives CDR1 MNHEY, CDR2 SVGEGT. The CDR3 coding sequence is TGTGCCAGCAGACTCCGCGGGGCCACCTACGAGCAGTACTTC. This sequence encodes CASRLRGATYEQYF.

This clonotype was observed a few times. The chain has TRBV29-1 and TRBJ2-7; TRBD1 agrees at 9 bases. The CDR3 runs to 11 residues. J was trimmed by 6 bases and V by 4 bases; bases with no gene match: 1. The germline V gene encodes CDR1 SQVTM and CDR2 ANQGSEA. In nucleotides, the CDR3 is TGCAGCGTTGGGGACAGGGTCGAGCAGTACTTC. Translated, it gives CSVGDRVEQYF.

V is TRBV29-1 and J is TRBJ2-6; D is possibly TRBD1 (6 bases). The ends were cut back, 5 bases at V and 4 bases at J, with 12 bases in the middle. CDR1 and CDR2 (germline): SQVTM, ANQGSEA. The CDR3 consists of 14 residues. The CDR3 protein is CSVFTGTGANVLTF. The CDR3 bases are TGCAGCGTTTTCACAGGGACGGGGGCCAACGTCCTGACTTTC.

With regard to this clonotype: Its ends do not fully match the called genes, so a read error is possible. CDR3 nucleotides: TGTGCCAGCAGCTTATATCACAGGTCCTCCGAGCAGTACTTC. Amino acids: CASSLYHRSSEQYF. The chain uses TRBV11-2 and TRBJ2-7, with a weak D call TRBD1 (5 bases). CDR3 size: 14 residues. Germline V gene lookup returns CDR1 SGHAT and CDR2 FQNNGV. The full variable domain, with the rest looked up from reference TRBV11-2 and TRBJ2-7, is EAGVAQSPRYKIIEKRQSVAFWCNPISGHATLYWYQQILGQGPKLLIQFQNNGVVDDSQLPKDRFSAERLKGVDSTLKIQPAKLEDSAVYLCASSLYHRSSEQYFGPGTRLTVT.

The V call is TRBV29-1, the J call TRBJ1-2; D remains ambiguous. The CDR3 length is 11 residues. With 8 bases removed from V and 7 bases from J, the gap between germline ends came to 14 bases. In germline, CDR1 is SQVTM, CDR2 ANQGSEA. The DNA of the CDR3 is TGCAGCCTCCGGGGAGCCGGTGGCTACACCTTC. Its protein is CSLRGAGGYTF.

This chain links TRBV6-5 with TRBJ1-1; D not resolved. This CDR3 contains 16 residues. V was trimmed by 0 bases and J by 0 bases, leaving 11 bases between them. Germline-derived CDR1 and CDR2 are MNHEY and SVGAGI. CDR3 DNA: TGTGCCAGCAGTTACTCGTCCGACCGAATGAACACTGAAGCTTTCTTT. Translation gives CASSYSSDRMNTEAFF.

This chain uses TRBV7-2 with TRBJ1-6, with 8 nucleotides matching TRBD1. The CDR3 extends over 16 amino acids. The V segment lost 6 bases and the J segment 6 bases; nucleotides outside the gene matches: 10. Germline assignment: CDR1 SGHTA and CDR2 FQGNSA. The CDR3 reads CASRPGGALSNSPLHF. CDR3 DNA: TGTGCCAGCAGGCCAGGGGGCGCGTTGAGTAATTCACCCCTCCACTTT. The full variable domain, completed using reference TRBV7-2 and TRBJ1-6, is GAGVSQSPSNKVTEKGKDVELRCDPISGHTALYWYRQSLGQGLEFLIYFQGNSAPDKSGLPSDRFSAERTGGSVSTLTIQRTQQEDSAVYLCASRPGGALSNSPLHFGNGTRLTVT.

The chain recombines TRBV7-9 with TRBJ1-2; D unclear. This CDR3 has 14 amino acids. Trimming stripped 5 bases from V and 0 bases from J, with 10 bases between. Germline CDR1 reads SEHNR; CDR2 reads FQNEAQ (reference sequence). The CDR3 sequence: CASSALETNYGYTF. The CDR3 nucleotides read TGTGCCAGCAGCGCGCTCGAGACTAACTATGGCTACACCTTC.

This chain connects TRBV7-9 to TRBJ1-4, with a weak D call TRBD1 (5 bases). Germline lookup yields CDR1 SEHNR and CDR2 FQNEAQ (reference sequence). The CDR3 contains 13 residues. V was clipped by 5 bases and J by 13 bases, with 17 bases between them. The CDR3 region has the DNA TGTGCCAGCAGCAGCCGGGACCTCGAGCGACTGTTTTTT. The encoded protein is CASSSRDLERLFF.

The J gene is TRBJ1-1, the V gene TRBV12-3 or TRBV12-4; no definite D call. V gave up 6 bases and J gave up 7 bases, with 12 bases separating them. CDR3 size: 12 residues. The CDR3 spells CASSLVSGEAFF. DNA of the CDR3: TGTGCCAGCAGCCTAGTCAGCGGTGAAGCTTTCTTT.

This chain joins TRBV28 and TRBJ2-7; 8 bases match TRBD1. CDR1 is MDHEN, CDR2 SYDVKM, per germline. The CDR3 runs to 16 residues. The V segment lost 5 bases and the J segment 1 base; nucleotides outside the gene matches: 10. The CDR3 protein is CASSATGQGFSYEQYF. DNA for the CDR3: TGTGCCAGCAGTGCGACAGGACAGGGATTTTCCTACGAGCAGTACTTC.

The CDR3 DNA reads as TGTGCCAGCGGTAGCCTAGCCAAAAACATTCAGTACTTC. Translating gives CASGSLAKNIQYF. The rearrangement uses TRBV28 and TRBJ2-4; D unresolved. Looked up from germline, CDR1 is MDHEN and CDR2 is SYDVKM. CDR3 length: 13 amino acids. V lost 8 bases and J lost 0, with 8 bases in between.

V gene TRBV11-2 combines with J gene TRBJ1-1, with a tentative D call TRBD1 (6 bases). Trimming removed 3 bases at V and 0 bases at J, with 14 bases between. Germline CDR1 SGHAT, CDR2 FQNNGV. There are 16 residues in the CDR3. DNA of the CDR3: TGTGCCAGCAGCTTCTGGTCCAGGGACATGAACACTGAAGCTTTCTTT. Translated: CASSFWSRDMNTEAFF.

The CDR3 is CASTTGQGAIYEQYF. The CDR3, as DNA: TGTGCCAGTACCACGGGACAGGGGGCGATCTACGAGCAGTACTTC. The chain is built from TRBV19 and TRBJ2-7, with 12 bases lining up with TRBD1. The germline V gene has CDR1 LNHDA and CDR2 SQIVND (reference sequence). The CDR3 covers 15 residues. The V gene end was trimmed by 7 bases and the J gene end by 3 bases; junction bases not matched to a gene: 7.

The chain is built from TRBV7-2 and TRBJ1-3; TRBD1 agrees at 7 bases. Germline V gives CDR1 SGHTA, CDR2 FQGNSA. With 5 bases clipped from V and 0 bases from J, the junction kept 4 bases outside the gene matches. This CDR3 region has 15 residues. The CDR3 DNA reads TGTGCCAGCAGCGTAAACAGGGGCTCTGGAAACACCATATATTTT. Translating gives CASSVNRGSGNTIYF.